This T cell receptor beta chain originates from a study of glioma-infiltrating T cells after dendritic cell vaccination. The wider study: Patients received autologous tumor lysate-pulsed dendritic cell vaccination between the early 2000s and the early 2010s.

Trimming at V came to 4 bases and at J to 4 bases, leaving 9 bases not matched to a gene. The CDR3 contains 16 residues. Germline CDR1 is LGHNA and CDR2 is YSLEER. Blood PBMC samples: pre-vaccination, two weeks post third vaccination, and at tumor progression. Amplification used 60 V beta primers and 13 J beta primers. Sequencing was performed with immunoSEQ multiplex PCR; in TCRdb, only in-frame clones are kept and a portion is missing. The data show 80,000 to 95,000 clones, around 85% seen once. The sequenced sample was blood, obtained before dendritic cell vaccination. The sequence derives from a human donor with glioblastoma. This chain uses TRBV4-3 with TRBJ2-1; 8 bases fit TRBD2. For the CDR3, the DNA is TGCGCCAGCAGCCTTAGCGGGATGGGCTCGTACAATGAGCAGTTCTTC. Protein: CASSLSGMGSYNEQFF.